This T cell receptor beta chain comes out of a study of CD8+CD57+ T cells in acquired aplastic anemia. General study findings and limits: No significant patient-versus-control difference appeared in CD8+ Simpson's diversity.

Profiling of TCR beta VDJ combinations and CDR3 sequences used genomic DNA as template. In TCRdb, the reads were re-called with MiXCR into one record per CDR3 protein. The repertoire holds fewer than 250,000 distinct CDR3 sequences, about 53% seen once, with 15% to 20% in the top ten. CDR3 length: 10 amino acids. Germline V gene data show CDR1 as SNHLY and CDR2 as FYNNEI. V was cut by 6 bases and J by 9 bases, with 6 bases left in between. On this clonotype itself: Its antigen is not known.

The sequencing input was sorted CD4+, CD8+, or CD8+CD57+ T cells (not recorded which) from PBMCs. The chain joins TRBV2 to TRBJ1-5, with D unresolved. The TCR comes from a human donor in good health, serving as a control. The CDR3 nucleotides read TGTGCCAGCAGCCGGGGGCCCCAGCATTTT. Translation gives CASSRGPQHF.